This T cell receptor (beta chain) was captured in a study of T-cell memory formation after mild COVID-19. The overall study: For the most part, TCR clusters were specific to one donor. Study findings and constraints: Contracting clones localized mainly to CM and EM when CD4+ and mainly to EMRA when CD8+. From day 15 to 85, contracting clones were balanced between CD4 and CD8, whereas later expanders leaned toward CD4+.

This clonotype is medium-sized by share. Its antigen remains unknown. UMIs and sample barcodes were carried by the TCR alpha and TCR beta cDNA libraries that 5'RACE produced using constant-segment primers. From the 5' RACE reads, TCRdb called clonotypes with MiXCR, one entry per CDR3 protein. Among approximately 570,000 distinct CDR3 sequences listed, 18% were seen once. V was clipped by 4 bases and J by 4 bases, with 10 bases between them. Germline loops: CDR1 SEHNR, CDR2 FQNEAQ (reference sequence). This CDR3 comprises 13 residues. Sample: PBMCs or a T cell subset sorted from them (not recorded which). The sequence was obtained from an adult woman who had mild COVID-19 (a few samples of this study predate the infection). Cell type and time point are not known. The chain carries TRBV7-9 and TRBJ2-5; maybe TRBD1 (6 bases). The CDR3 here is CASSSRGPETQYF. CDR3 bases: TGTGCCAGCAGCTCCAGGGGCCCAGAGACCCAGTACTTC.